Presented here are 20 T cell receptor beta chains from one specimen sequenced in a study of blood T cell repertoires in COVID-19. The data were produced by immunoSEQ multiplex PCR, yet TCRdb's version contains in-frame clones alone and is incomplete. This table has approximately 150,000 clones, more than 75% appearing once. The specimen sequenced was PBMCs or T cells enriched from blood (not recorded which). Receptors were obtained from a man aged 35-49 years who had recovered from COVID-19.

The chain uses TRBV11-2 and TRBJ2-7; 7 bases are a match to TRBD1. CDR3 length: 15 residues. Germline CDR1 and CDR2: SGHAT and FQNNGV. V lost 5 bases to trimming and J lost 0 bases; unmatched junction nucleotides: 7. The CDR3 nucleotides read TGTGCCAGCAGCGCAGGGACAGAGAGCTCCTACGAGCAGTACGTC. This encodes CASSAGTESSYEQYV.

The J gene is TRBJ1-6, the V gene TRBV19; no clear D. Germline V CDR1 and CDR2: LNHDA, SQIVND (reference sequence). The germline V and J ends were trimmed by 4 bases and 0 bases, with 13 bases remaining between them. The CDR3 is made up of 17 amino acids. The CDR3 spells CASSKGVGDSYNSPLHF. CDR3 DNA: TGTGCCAGTAGTAAGGGAGTGGGTGACTCCTATAATTCACCCCTCCACTTT.

This clone was observed many times. The J gene is TRBJ1-2, the V gene TRBV9, with a tentative D call TRBD1 (5 bases). Germline CDR1 is SGDLS and CDR2 is YYNGEE. The CDR3 is 12 residues long. Trimming cost V 3 bases and J 4 bases, with 7 bases left between them. The DNA for the CDR3 is TGTGCCAGCAGCGCGGGGGGCTATGGCTACACCTTC. Translated, it gives CASSAGGYGYTF. The full variable domain, rest sourced from reference TRBV9 and TRBJ1-2, is DSGVTQTPKHLITATGQRVTLRCSPRSGDLSVYWYQQSLDQGLQFLIQYYNGEERAKGNILERFSAQQFPDLHSELNLSSLELGDSALYFCASSAGGYGYTFGSGTRLTVV.

This sequence joins TRBV30 and TRBJ1-1; D is uncertain. The V end lost 2 bases, the J end lost 4 bases, and 11 bases lay between the germline ends. CDR3 length: 13 residues. Germline V gives CDR1 GTSNPN, CDR2 SVGIG (reference sequence). CDR3 loop: CAWSFSGVTEAFF. DNA for the CDR3: TGTGCCTGGAGTTTCAGCGGTGTCACTGAAGCTTTCTTT.

There are a few counts of this clone. The chain couples TRBV19 to TRBJ1-2; no clear D gene. This CDR3 has 14 amino acids. Trimming took 5 bases from V and 1 from J, leaving 11 bases between them. CDR1 and CDR2 (germline): LNHDA, SQIVND (reference sequence). This CDR3 is CASSLFLVNYGYTF. For the CDR3, the DNA is TGTGCCAGTAGTTTATTCCTAGTTAACTATGGCTACACCTTC. Combining the CDR3 with reference TRBV19 and TRBJ1-2 gives the whole variable domain DGGITQSPKYLFRKEGQNVTLSCEQNLNHDAMYWYRQDPGQGLRLIYYSQIVNDFQKGDIAEGYSVSREKKESFPLTVTSAQKNPTAFYLCASSLFLVNYGYTFGSGTRLTVV.

The genes are TRBV2 and TRBJ2-3; tentatively, D is TRBD2 (5 bases). Trimming took 5 bases from V and 6 from J, leaving 18 bases between them. The length of the CDR3 is 15 residues. Germline CDR1 SNHLY, CDR2 FYNNEI. The CDR3 region is CASSRVGLGIDTQYF. In DNA, the CDR3 is TGTGCCAGCAGTCGGGTTGGACTCGGGATCGATACGCAGTATTTT.

This chain links TRBV2 with TRBJ1-3; 7 bases agree with TRBD1. V lost 1 base to trimming and J lost 8 bases; unmatched junction nucleotides: 5. The germline V gene encodes CDR1 SNHLY and CDR2 FYNNEI. The CDR3 runs to 14 residues. The CDR3 loop reads CASSEGRGRDTIYF. The CDR3 nucleotides read TGTGCCAGCAGTGAAGGCAGGGGGAGAGACACCATATATTTT.

The chain combines TRBV6-5 with TRBJ1-2, with TRBD1 as a possible D gene (6 bases). Trimming pared 6 bases from V and 3 bases from J, leaving 14 bases between. CDR1 is MNHEY, CDR2 SVGAGI, per germline. The CDR3 is made up of 14 amino acids. CDR3 residues: CASSQSQGHYGYTF. CDR3 DNA sequence: TGTGCCAGCAGCCAATCCCAGGGGCACTATGGCTACACCTTC.

Written as DNA, the CDR3 is TGTGCCAGCAGGCAGACACTCGTGGGGCCCCAGCATTTT. Protein sequence: CASRQTLVGPQHF. This sequence joins TRBV7-2 and TRBJ1-5; D gene unclear. The CDR3 sequence is 13 residues long. CDR1 is SGHTA, CDR2 FQGNSA, per germline. The germline V and J ends were trimmed by 6 bases and 9 bases, with 15 bases remaining between them.

CDR3 in amino acids: CASSLDGDMNTEAFF. Written as DNA, the CDR3 is TGTGCCAGCAGCTTAGACGGGGACATGAACACTGAAGCTTTCTTT. The V gene is TRBV7-9, the J gene TRBJ1-1; D perhaps matches TRBD1 (6 bases). There are 15 residues in the CDR3. V was shortened by 1 base and J by 0 bases, with 9 bases between the two germline ends. Germline CDR1 reads SEHNR; CDR2 reads FQNEAQ (reference sequence).

The chain recombines TRBV27 with TRBJ1-2; weak D call: TRBD1 (6 bases). Trimming took off 2 bases at V and 3 bases at J, with 22 bases between the two ends. Looked up from germline, CDR1 is MNHEY and CDR2 is SMNVEV (reference sequence). This CDR3 region has 18 residues. In nucleotides, the CDR3 is TGTGCCAGCAGTTTACGGCAGGGGTGGCTTGGTATGGACTATGGCTACACCTTC. Translated: CASSLRQGWLGMDYGYTF.

The chain uses TRBV15 and TRBJ2-5; TRBD1 is a possible D gene (5 bases). The CDR3 covers 14 residues. Trimming left V 0 bases short and J 1 base short, with 6 bases between. Germline V gives CDR1 LNHNV, CDR2 YYDKDF (reference sequence). CDR3 sequence (DNA): TGTGCCACCAGCAGAGATAGGGGCCAAGAGACCCAGTACTTC. Encoded protein: CATSRDRGQETQYF.

The chain joins TRBV19 to TRBJ1-4, with D possibly matching TRBD1 (6 bases). V lost 6 bases and J 5 bases, leaving 19 bases between the germline ends. This CDR3 is built from 16 residues. Per the germline V gene, CDR1 is LNHDA and CDR2 is SQIVND (reference sequence). CDR3 loop: CASSTPRGQLNEKLFF. In DNA form, the CDR3 reads TGTGCCAGTAGCACCCCGAGGGGACAACTCAATGAAAAACTGTTTTTT.

This sequence joins TRBV21-1 and TRBJ2-2; no check of the table's D call, TRBD2, against the DNA was made. TRBV21-1 corresponds to a pseudogene. There are 13 residues in the CDR3. The DNA for the CDR3 is TGTGCCAGCATGGAGGGCTGGGCCGGGGAGCTGTTTTTT. Translation gives CASMEGWAGELFF.

The chain has TRBV15 and TRBJ2-1, with D perhaps matching TRBD2 (6 bases). In germline, CDR1 is LNHNV, CDR2 YYDKDF (reference sequence). The CDR3 has 13 residues. V lost 6 bases and J lost 3, with 9 bases in between. This CDR3 is CATREGYYNEQFF. The CDR3 DNA follows: TGTGCCACCAGGGAGGGGTACTACAATGAGCAGTTCTTC.

In this sample, this clone turned up a few times. The gene calls are TRBV27 and TRBJ1-1; the match to TRBD1 covers 7 bases. Trimming cost V 7 bases and J 7 bases; bases outside gene matches: 12. In germline, CDR1 is MNHEY, CDR2 SMNVEV (reference sequence). This CDR3 spans 14 amino acids. CDR3 protein: CASNSNQGQNEAFF. CDR3 DNA sequence: TGTGCCAGCAACTCCAACCAGGGACAGAATGAAGCTTTCTTT.

The J gene is TRBJ1-3, the V gene TRBV5-1; 12 bases align to TRBD1. There are 15 residues in the CDR3. Trimming took 2 bases from V and 4 from J; bases not matched to a gene: 1. Germline V gene sequence: CDR1 SGHRS, CDR2 YFSETQ. In DNA form, the CDR3 reads TGCGCCAGCAGCTTCGGGACAGGGGGCGGAAACACCATATATTTT. Encoded protein: CASSFGTGGGNTIYF.

DNA for the CDR3: TGCAGCGCTGCACAGTTGATGAACACTGAAGCTTTCTTT. Its translation: CSAAQLMNTEAFF. The chain recombines TRBV29-1 with TRBJ1-1, with D unclear. The length of the CDR3 is 13 residues. The germline V gene has CDR1 SQVTM and CDR2 ANQGSEA. Trimming shortened V by 7 bases and J by 0 bases, and 12 bases separated the two germline ends.

This rearrangement joins TRBV6-5 to TRBJ1-4; 8 nucleotides agree with TRBD1. CDR1 and CDR2 (germline): MNHEY, SVGAGI. CDR3 size: 15 residues. Trimming cost V 6 bases and J 5 bases; bases outside gene matches: 8. This CDR3 is CASSPTRTGNEKLFF. CDR3 nucleotide sequence: TGTGCCAGCAGCCCCACACGGACAGGGAATGAAAAACTGTTTTTT.

The genes are TRBV6-5 and TRBJ2-5, with D perhaps TRBD1 (5 bases). CDR1 is MNHEY, CDR2 SVGAGI, per germline. V shed 9 bases and J shed 5 bases, with 22 bases lying between them. CDR3 length equals 15 residues. The CDR3 bases are TGTGCCAGTATGGAAAGGGGCCGTGAGGCGGAGACCCAGTACTTC. This sequence encodes CASMERGREAETQYF.